This T cell receptor (beta chain) was captured in a study of CD8+CD57+ T cells in acquired aplastic anemia. As to this clonotype: Antigen unknown.

Study-level findings and limits: Significance was not reached for CD8+ Simpson's diversity between patients and controls.

Sequencing was done on patients that had shown CD8+CD57+ cell expansion by flow cytometry. Therapy had not been given to patients before blood sampling. Genomic DNA acted as the template from which TCR beta VDJ combination and CDR3 sequence profiling were carried out. MiXCR, run by TCRdb on the reads, gives a single entry per CDR3 protein. The sample shows over 250,000 distinct CDR3 sequences, 50% to 65% of them seen only once. The CDR3 spans 15 residues. V lost 0 bases and J lost 7, with 18 bases in between. Germline-derived CDR1 and CDR2 are DFQATT and SNEGSKA (reference sequence). The chain is built from TRBV20-1 and TRBJ1-2; D is undetermined. The specimen was sorted CD4+, CD8+, or CD8+CD57+ T cells (not recorded which) from PBMCs. The TCR sequence derives from a human donor with aplastic anemia. CDR3 in DNA: TGCAGTGCTAGAGATATAGTGACGGAAATTAGTGGCTACACCTTC. This codes for CSARDIVTEISGYTF.